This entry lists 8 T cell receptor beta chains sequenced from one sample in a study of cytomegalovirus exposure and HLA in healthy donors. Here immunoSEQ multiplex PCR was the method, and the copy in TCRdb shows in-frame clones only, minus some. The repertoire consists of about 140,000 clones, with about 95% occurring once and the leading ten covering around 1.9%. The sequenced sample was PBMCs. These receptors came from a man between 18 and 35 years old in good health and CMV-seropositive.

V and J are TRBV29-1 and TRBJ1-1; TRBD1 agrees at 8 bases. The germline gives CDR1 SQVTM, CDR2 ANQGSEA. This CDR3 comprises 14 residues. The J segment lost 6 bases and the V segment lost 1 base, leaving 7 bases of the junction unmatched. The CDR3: CSVEAQGATSEAFF. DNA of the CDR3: TGCAGCGTTGAAGCCCAGGGGGCGACCTCTGAAGCTTTCTTT. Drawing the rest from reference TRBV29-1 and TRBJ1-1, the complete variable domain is SAVISQKPSRDICQRGTSLTIQCQVDSQVTMMFWYRQQPGQSLTLIATANQGSEATYESGFVIDKFPISRPNLTFSTLTVSNMSPEDSSIYLCSVEAQGATSEAFFGQGTRLTVV.

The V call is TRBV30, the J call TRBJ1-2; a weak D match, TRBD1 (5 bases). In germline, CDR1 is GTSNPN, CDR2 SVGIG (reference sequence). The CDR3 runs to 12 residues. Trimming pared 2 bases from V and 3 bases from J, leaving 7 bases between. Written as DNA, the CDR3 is TGTGCCTGGAGTCAGACAGACTATGGCTACACCTTC. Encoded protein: CAWSQTDYGYTF. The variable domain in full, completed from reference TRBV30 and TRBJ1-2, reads SQTIHQWPATLVQPVGSPLSLECTVEGTSNPNLYWYRQAAGRGLQLLFYSVGIGQISSEVPQNLSASRPQDRQFILSSKKLLLSDSGFYLCAWSQTDYGYTFGSGTRLTVV.

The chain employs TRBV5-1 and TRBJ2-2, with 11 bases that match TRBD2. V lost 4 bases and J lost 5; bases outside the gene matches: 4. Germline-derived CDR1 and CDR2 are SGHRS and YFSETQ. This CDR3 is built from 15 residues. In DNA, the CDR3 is TGCGCCAGCAGCGCAAGGACTAGCGGGACCGGGGAGCTGTTTTTT. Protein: CASSARTSGTGELFF.

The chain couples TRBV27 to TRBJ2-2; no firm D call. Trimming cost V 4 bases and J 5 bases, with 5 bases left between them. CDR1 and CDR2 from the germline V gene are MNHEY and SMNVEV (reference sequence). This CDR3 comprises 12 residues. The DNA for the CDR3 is TGTGCCAGCAGTTACTTAACCGGGGAGCTGTTTTTT. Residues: CASSYLTGELFF.

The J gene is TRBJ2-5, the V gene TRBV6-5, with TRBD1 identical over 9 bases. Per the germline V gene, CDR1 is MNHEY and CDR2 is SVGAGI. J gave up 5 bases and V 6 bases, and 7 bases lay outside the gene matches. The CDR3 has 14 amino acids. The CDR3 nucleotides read TGTGCCAGCAGCACCACAGGGGGCTTCGAGACCCAGTACTTC. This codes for CASSTTGGFETQYF.

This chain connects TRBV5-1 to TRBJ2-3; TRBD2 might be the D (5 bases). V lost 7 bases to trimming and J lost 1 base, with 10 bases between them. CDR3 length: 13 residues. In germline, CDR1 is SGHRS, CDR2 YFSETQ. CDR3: CASRPEGTDTQYF. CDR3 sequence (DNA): TGCGCCAGCCGACCGGAGGGCACAGATACGCAGTATTTT.

CDR3 coding DNA: TGTGCCAGCAGCTTGGCCATCGGTGAAGCTTTCTTT. Residues: CASSLAIGEAFF. The chain couples TRBV5-6 to TRBJ1-1; D unclear. V was clipped by 0 bases and J by 7 bases, with 7 bases between them. The CDR3 runs to 12 residues. Per the germline V gene, CDR1 is SGHDT and CDR2 is YYEEEE.

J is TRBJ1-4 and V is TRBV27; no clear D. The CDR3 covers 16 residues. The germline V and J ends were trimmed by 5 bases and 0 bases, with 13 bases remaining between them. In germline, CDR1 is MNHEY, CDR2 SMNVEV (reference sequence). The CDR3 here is CASSPRGPATNEKLFF. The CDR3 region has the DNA TGTGCCAGCAGTCCCCGGGGTCCGGCAACTAATGAAAAACTGTTTTTT.